What follows are 3 T cell receptor beta chains derived from one specimen sequenced in a study of human T cells and chemical hapten exposure. TCRdb reprocessed the RACE reads with MiXCR, giving one entry per CDR3 protein. The sample records approximately 89,000 distinct CDR3 sequences, roughly 10% being singletons. Time point: patch test 2, 6 weeks after DPC sensitization. Stated treatment: therapeutic diphenylcyclopropenone sensitization with weekly scalp DPC. The sequenced sample was whole blood, obtained in connection with sensitization to the hapten diphenylcyclopropenone (DPC). The source is a young woman with alopecia areata. Some clones in this sample may be carry-over from other donors' samples.

This clonotype was observed a handful of times. The chain joins TRBV5-1 to TRBJ2-5; TRBD2 matches 7 bases. Losses at the gene ends were 4 bases for V and 5 bases for J; bases not matched to a gene: 14. The CDR3 loop spans 16 amino acids. Per the germline V gene, CDR1 is SGHRS and CDR2 is YFSETQ. The CDR3 here is CASSVTSPPYVETQYF. The CDR3, as DNA: TGCGCCAGCAGCGTGACTAGCCCTCCTTACGTGGAGACCCAGTACTTC.

The chain links TRBV2 to TRBJ2-3, with 8 nucleotides matching TRBD2. V shed 7 bases, J shed 9 bases, and the junction held 15 bases outside the gene matches. Germline V gene data show CDR1 as SNHLY and CDR2 as FYNNEI. The CDR3 runs 15 residues. CDR3 DNA: TGTGCCAGCATAGCCAGCGGGGGACTCCAGGGCACGCAGTATTTT. Its translation is CASIASGGLQGTQYF.

This clonotype was seen repeatedly, ten times or more. The chain employs TRBV7-6 and TRBJ2-2; TRBD1 matches at 9 bases. The germline V gene encodes CDR1 SGHVS and CDR2 FNYEAQ. V lost 4 bases, J lost 4 bases, and 7 bases stayed unmatched. The CDR3 runs 16 residues. CDR3 residues: CASSWGTGSGTGELFF. The CDR3, as DNA: TGTGCCAGCAGCTGGGGGACAGGGTCGGGCACCGGGGAGCTGTTTTTT.